This T cell receptor (beta chain) was documented in a study of beta chain features in type 1 diabetes. Findings of the study overall: It was among patients, rather than healthy donors, that naive, central memory and Treg TCRB repertoires appeared more similar. Significant though moderate, a shortening of TCRB CDR3s appeared in all four CD4+ subsets of Type 1 diabetes patients. VDJ junctions from patients with type 1 diabetes contained fewer insertions and more deletions. The analysis here could not establish whether HLA type shapes TCRB rearrangement.

Reverse transcribing all isolated RNA meant expressed TCRB transcripts were sequenced. TCRdb keeps only in-frame clones here, not all; method: immunoSEQ multiplex PCR. The sample carries 230,000 or so clones, roughly 17% recorded once. This clone showed up just a few times. What it binds is unknown. A CD45RO/CCR7/CD25/CD127/CD95/CD27 panel sorted naive, central memory, regulatory and stem cell-like memory CD4+ cells. The receptor was derived from a man under 40 with type 1 diabetes. The specimen was naive CD4+ T cells from blood.

The CDR3 DNA reads as TGCGCCAGCAGCCTGGTAGGAAAGAAGGACACTGAAGCTTTCTTT. Encoded protein: CASSLVGKKDTEAFF. The chain carries TRBV5-1 and TRBJ1-1; the D is unclear. The CDR3 has 15 residues. Germline CDR1 and CDR2: SGHRS and YFSETQ. Between the trimmed V and J ends, which lost 4 bases and 3 bases, there was a span of 16 bases.